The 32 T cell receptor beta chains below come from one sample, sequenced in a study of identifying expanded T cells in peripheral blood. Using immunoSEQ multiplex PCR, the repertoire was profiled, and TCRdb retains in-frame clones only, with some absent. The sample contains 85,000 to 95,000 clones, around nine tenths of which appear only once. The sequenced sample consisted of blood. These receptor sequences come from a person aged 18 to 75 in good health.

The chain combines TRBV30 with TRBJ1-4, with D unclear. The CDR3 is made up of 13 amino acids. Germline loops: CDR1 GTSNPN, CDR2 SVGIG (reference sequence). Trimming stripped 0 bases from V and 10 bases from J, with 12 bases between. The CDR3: CAWSVGLTGKLFF. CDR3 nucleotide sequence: TGTGCCTGGAGTGTCGGGCTGACTGGAAAACTGTTTTTT.

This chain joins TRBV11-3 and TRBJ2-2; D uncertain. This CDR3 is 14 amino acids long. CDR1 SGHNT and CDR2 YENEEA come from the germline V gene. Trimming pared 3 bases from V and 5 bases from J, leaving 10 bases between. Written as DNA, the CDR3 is TGTGCCAGCAGCTTGGGCAGTACGACCGGGGAGCTGTTTTTT. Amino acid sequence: CASSLGSTTGELFF.

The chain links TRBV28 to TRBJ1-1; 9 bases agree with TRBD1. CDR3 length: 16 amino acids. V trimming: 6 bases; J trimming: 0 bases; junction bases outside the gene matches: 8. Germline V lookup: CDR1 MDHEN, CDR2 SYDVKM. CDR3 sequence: CASRGQGNSLNTEAFF. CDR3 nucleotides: TGTGCCAGCAGAGGACAGGGGAACTCCCTGAACACTGAAGCTTTCTTT.

CDR3 in DNA: TGTGCCAGCAGCCCCGGGACAGGGGGCGTATCTAATGAAAAACTGTTTTTT. It codes for CASSPGTGGVSNEKLFF. The gene calls are TRBV9 and TRBJ1-4; the match to TRBD1 covers 12 bases. The V gene's germline CDR1 is SGDLS and CDR2 YYNGEE. Germline trimming cut 4 bases from V and 3 bases from J; bases unmatched to any gene: 7. CDR3 length equals 17 residues.

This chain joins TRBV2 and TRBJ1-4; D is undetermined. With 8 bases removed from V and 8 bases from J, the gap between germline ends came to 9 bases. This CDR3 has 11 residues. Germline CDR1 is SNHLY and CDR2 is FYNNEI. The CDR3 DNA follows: TGTGCCAGCCGTGGCTTGGAAAAACTGTTTTTT. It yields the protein CASRGLEKLFF.

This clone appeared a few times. The CDR3 DNA reads TGTGCCAGCAGTGAACAGGAGCACTATGGCTACACCTTC. It translates to CASSEQEHYGYTF. This rearrangement joins TRBV6-1 to TRBJ1-2; D call uncertain. The CDR3 loop spans 13 amino acids. The V end lost 2 bases, the J end lost 3 bases, and 7 bases lay between the germline ends. The germline CDR1 and CDR2 sequences are MNHNS and SASEGT.

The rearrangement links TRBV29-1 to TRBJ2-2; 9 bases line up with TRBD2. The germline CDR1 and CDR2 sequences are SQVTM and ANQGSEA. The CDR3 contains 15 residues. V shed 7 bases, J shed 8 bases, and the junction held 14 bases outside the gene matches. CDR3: CSGGAHSGSGGELFF. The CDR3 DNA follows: TGCAGCGGTGGGGCGCATAGCGGGAGCGGGGGGGAGCTGTTTTTT.

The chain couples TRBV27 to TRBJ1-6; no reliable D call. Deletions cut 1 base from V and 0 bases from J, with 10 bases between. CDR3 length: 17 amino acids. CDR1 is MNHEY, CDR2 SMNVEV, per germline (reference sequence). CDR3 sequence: CASSLLAGSSYNSPLHF. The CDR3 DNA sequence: TGTGCCAGCAGTTTATTGGCTGGCAGCTCCTATAATTCACCCCTCCACTTT.

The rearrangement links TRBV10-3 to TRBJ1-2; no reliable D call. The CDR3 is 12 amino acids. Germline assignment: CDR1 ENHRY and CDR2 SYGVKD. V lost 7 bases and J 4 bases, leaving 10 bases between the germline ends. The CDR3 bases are TGTGCCATCAAGGGTGTGAGCTATGGCTACACCTTC. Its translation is CAIKGVSYGYTF.

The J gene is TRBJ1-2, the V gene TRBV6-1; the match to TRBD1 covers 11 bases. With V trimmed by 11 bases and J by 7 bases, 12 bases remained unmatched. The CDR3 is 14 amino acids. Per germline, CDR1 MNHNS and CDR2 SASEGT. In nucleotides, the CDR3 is TGTGCCTGCGACCCCGGGACAGGGGGATCTGGCTACACCTTC. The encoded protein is CACDPGTGGSGYTF.

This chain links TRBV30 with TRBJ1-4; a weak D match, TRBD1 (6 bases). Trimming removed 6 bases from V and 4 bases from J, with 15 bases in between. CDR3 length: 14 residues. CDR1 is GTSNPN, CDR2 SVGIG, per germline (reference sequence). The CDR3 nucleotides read TGTGCCTGTTACTTGGGGGCCATTAATGAAAAACTGTTTTTT. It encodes CACYLGAINEKLFF.

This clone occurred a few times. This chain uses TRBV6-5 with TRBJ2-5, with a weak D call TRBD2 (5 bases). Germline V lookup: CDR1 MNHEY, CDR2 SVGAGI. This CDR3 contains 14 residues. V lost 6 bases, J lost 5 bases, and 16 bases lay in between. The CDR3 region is CASSAGLVHETQYF. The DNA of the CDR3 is TGTGCCAGCAGCGCCGGACTGGTCCATGAGACCCAGTACTTC.

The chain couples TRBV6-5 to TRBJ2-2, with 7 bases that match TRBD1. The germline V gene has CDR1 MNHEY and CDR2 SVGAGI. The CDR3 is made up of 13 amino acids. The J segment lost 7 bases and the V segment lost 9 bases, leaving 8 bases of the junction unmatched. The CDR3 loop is CASQTGRIGELFF. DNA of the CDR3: TGTGCCAGTCAGACAGGGCGGATCGGGGAGCTGTTTTTT.

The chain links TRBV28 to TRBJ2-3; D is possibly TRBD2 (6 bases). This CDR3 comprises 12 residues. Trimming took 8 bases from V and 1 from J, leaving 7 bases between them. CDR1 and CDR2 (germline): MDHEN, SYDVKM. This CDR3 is CASGGRTDTQYF. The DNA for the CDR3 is TGTGCCAGCGGAGGGCGCACAGATACGCAGTATTTT. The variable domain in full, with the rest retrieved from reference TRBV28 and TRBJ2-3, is DVKVTQSSRYLVKRTGEKVFLECVQDMDHENMFWYRQDPGLGLRLIYFSYDVKMKEKGDIPEGYSVSREKKERFSLILESASTNQTSMYLCASGGRTDTQYFGPGTRLTVL.

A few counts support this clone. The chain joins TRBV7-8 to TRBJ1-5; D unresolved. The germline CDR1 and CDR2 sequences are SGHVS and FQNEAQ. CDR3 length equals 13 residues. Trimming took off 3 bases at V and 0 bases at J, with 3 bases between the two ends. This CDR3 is CASSFDSNQPQHF. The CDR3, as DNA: TGTGCCAGCAGCTTTGATAGCAATCAGCCCCAGCATTTT.

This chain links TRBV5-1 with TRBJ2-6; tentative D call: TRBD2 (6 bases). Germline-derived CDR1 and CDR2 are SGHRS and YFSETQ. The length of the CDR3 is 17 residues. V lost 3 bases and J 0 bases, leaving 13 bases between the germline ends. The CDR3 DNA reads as TGCGCCAGCAGCTCGGGACTGGGGAGCTCTGGGGCCAACGTCCTGACTTTC. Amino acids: CASSSGLGSSGANVLTF.

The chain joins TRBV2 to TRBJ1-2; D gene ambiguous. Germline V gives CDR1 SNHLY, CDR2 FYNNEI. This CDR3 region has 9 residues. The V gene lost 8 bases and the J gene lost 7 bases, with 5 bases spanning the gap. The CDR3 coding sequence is TGTGCCAGCCGAGGTGGCTACACCTTC. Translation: CASRGGYTF. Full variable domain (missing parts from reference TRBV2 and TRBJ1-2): EPEVTQTPSHQVTQMGQEVILRCVPISNHLYFYWYRQILGQKVEFLVSFYNNEISEKSEIFDDQFSVERPDGSNFTLKIRSTKLEDSAMYFCASRGGYTFGSGTRLTVV.

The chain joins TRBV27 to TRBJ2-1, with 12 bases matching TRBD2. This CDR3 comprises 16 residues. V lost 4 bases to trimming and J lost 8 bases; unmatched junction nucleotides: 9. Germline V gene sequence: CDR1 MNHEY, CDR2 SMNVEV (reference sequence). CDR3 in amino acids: CASSSLAGGPKDEQFF. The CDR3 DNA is TGTGCCAGCAGTTCCCTAGCGGGGGGGCCTAAGGATGAGCAGTTCTTC.

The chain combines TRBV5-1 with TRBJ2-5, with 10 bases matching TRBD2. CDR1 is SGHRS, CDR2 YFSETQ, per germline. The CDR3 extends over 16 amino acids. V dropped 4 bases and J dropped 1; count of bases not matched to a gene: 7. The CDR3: CASSGALAGAQETQYF. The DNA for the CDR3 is TGCGCCAGCAGCGGGGCGCTAGCGGGGGCCCAAGAGACCCAGTACTTC.

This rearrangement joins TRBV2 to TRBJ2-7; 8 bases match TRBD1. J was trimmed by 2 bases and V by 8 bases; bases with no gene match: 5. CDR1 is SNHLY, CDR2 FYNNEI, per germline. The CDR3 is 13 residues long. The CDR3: CASLRDRPYEQYF. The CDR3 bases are TGTGCCAGCTTGCGGGACAGGCCCTACGAGCAGTACTTC.

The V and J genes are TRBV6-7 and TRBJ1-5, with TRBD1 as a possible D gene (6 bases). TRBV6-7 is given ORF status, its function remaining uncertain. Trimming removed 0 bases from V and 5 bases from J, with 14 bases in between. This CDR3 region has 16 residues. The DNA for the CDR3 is TGTGCCAGCAGTTACTCCGGAGGGGGGGGTGATCAGCCCCAGCATTTT. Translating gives CASSYSGGGGDQPQHF.

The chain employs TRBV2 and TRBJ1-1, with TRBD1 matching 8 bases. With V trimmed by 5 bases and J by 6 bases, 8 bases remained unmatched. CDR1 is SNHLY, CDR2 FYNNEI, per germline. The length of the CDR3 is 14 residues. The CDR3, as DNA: TGTGCCAGCAGTCCCCTGACAGGGGCGGCTGAAGCTTTCTTT. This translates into CASSPLTGAAEAFF.

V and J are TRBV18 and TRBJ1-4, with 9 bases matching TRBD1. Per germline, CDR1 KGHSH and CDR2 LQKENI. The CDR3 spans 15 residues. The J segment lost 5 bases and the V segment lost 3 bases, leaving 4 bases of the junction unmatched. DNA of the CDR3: TGTGCCAGCTCACCCCGGGACAGGGTGAATGAAAAACTGTTTTTT. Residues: CASSPRDRVNEKLFF.

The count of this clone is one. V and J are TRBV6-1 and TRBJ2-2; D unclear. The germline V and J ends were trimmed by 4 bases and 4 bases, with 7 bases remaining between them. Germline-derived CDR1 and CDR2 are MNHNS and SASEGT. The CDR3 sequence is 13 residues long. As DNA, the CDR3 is TGTGCCAGCAGTGGGAGCTCCACCGGGGAGCTGTTTTTT. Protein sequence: CASSGSSTGELFF.

Here the CDR3 reads CASSYRPGSPLHF. CDR3 nucleotides: TGTGCCAGCAGCTACCGCCCGGGCTCACCCCTCCACTTT. J is TRBJ1-6 and V is TRBV7-9; D is undetermined. Germline V gene sequence: CDR1 SEHNR, CDR2 FQNEAQ (reference sequence). The CDR3 has 13 amino acids. Trimming removed 4 bases at V and 10 bases at J, with 11 bases between.

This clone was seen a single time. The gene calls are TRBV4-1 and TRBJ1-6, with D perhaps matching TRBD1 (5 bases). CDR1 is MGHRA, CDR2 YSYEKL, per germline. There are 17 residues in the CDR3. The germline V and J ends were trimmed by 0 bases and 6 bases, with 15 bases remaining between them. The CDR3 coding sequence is TGCGCCAGCAGCCAAGATTCCCGGGGCGCTGGTAATTCACCCCTCCACTTT. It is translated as CASSQDSRGAGNSPLHF.

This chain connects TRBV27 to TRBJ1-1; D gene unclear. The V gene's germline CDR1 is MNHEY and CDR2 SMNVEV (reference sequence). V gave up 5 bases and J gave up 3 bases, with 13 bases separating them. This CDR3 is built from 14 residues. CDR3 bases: TGTGCCAGCAGTCTTGGGAGGGTTGACACTGAAGCTTTCTTT. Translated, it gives CASSLGRVDTEAFF.

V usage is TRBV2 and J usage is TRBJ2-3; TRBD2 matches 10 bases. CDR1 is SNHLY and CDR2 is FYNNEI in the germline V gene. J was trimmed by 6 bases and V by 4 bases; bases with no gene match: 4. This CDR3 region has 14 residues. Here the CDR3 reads CASSALTSGDTQYF. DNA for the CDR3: TGTGCCAGCAGTGCACTGACTAGCGGGGATACGCAGTATTTT.

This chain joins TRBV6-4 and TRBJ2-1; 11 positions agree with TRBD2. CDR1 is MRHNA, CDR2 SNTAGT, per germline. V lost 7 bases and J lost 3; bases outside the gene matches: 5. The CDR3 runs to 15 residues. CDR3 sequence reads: CASTDTSGGYNEQFF. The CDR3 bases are TGTGCCAGCACCGATACTAGCGGGGGCTACAATGAGCAGTTCTTC.

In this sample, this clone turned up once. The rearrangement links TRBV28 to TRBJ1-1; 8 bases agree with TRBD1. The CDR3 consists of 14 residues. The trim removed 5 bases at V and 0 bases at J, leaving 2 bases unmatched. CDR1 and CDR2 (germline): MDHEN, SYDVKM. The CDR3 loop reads CASSRQGMNTEAFF. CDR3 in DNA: TGTGCCAGCAGTAGACAGGGGATGAACACTGAAGCTTTCTTT.

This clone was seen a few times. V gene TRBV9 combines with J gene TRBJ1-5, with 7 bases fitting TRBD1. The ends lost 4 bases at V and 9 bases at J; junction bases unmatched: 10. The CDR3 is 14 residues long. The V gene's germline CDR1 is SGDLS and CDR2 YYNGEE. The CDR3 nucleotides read TGTGCCAGCAGCCCGAGGACAGGTCCCAGGCCCCAGCATTTT. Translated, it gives CASSPRTGPRPQHF.

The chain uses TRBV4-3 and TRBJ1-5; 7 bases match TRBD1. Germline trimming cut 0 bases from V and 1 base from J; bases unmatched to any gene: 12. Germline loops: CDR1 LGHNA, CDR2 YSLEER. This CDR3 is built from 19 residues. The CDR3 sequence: CASSQEWFRQGESNQPQHF. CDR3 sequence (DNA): TGCGCCAGCAGCCAAGAATGGTTTAGACAGGGAGAGAGCAATCAGCCCCAGCATTTT.